Listed here is a single T cell receptor beta chain. Which antigen it targets is not known. Base qualities are missing; no much larger clone stands one base away. This record comes from a study of CD8 T cells in Susac syndrome (dated by TCRdb to between 2019 and 2020). Study-level background: Whether CD8+ T cell activation and differentiation in Susac syndrome was antigen driven was tested using repertoire sequencing.

RNA was extracted with the RNeasy kit and about 0.45 to 1 ug was reverse transcribed using random hexamers. The immunoSEQ multiplex PCR assay, which covers 54 Vbeta and 13 Jbeta segments, was used to amplify TCR beta CDR3 regions. PCR amplification bias was corrected by using a synthetic template baseline for primer optimization and computational correction. Turning to the authors' computational methods: Only productive sequences were kept, with reads annotated to V, D and J genes according to IMGT and analyzed in immunoSEQ Analyzer. To calculate clonality, Shannon entropy was normalized by log2 of the number of productive unique sequences and then subtracted from one. Public and private clones were assessed among the 100 most prevalent clones of each patient and control. Susac-specific clones were defined as absent from healthy and MS cohorts, roughly 1,100 published viral clones and other ImmuneACCESS disease sequences. TCRdb reprocessed the public reads (quality trimming at Q25 with fastp, clone calling with MiXCR) and kept in-frame beta chains. Every distinct CDR3 protein forms one entry, paired with its most common genes and DNA. Clone size and V and J calls follow TCRdb, not the original study. Counted in this sample were approximately 170,000 distinct CDR3 sequences; roughly 95% of them appeared once. About 0.09% of the sample comes from the top ten.

Paper-wide results and their limitations: The TCR sequencing and HLA analysis was acknowledged to have included a relatively small number of individuals.

V is shortened by 5 bases, J by 5 bases, and the region joining them spans 18 bases. Including cysteine and phenylalanine, the CDR3 has 15 amino acids. Just CDR3 DNA is preserved here, 45 bases in frame from base 1. Sequences MDHEN (CDR1) and SYDVKM (CDR2) are obtained from the germline V gene. Peripheral blood CD8+ and CD4+ T cells from healthy donors, Susac syndrome patients and multiple sclerosis patients were profiled by high-throughput TCR beta sequencing. The multiple sclerosis controls were treatment-naive patients whose relapsing-remitting disease, either stable or active, fulfilled the revised McDonald criteria. Bulk CD8+ and CD4+ T cells were purified by magnetic negative isolation, while CD8+ TEMRA cells were enriched using FACS. Blood was drawn into EDTA tubes, processed within 24 hours, and PBMCs were isolated by density gradient centrifugation. PBMCs intended for TCR sequencing were cryopreserved in liquid nitrogen and thawed later in a water bath at 37 degrees C. The sorted or isolated CD4+, CD8+ and CD8+ TEMRA cells had a purity of 90% or higher.

Sequencing was carried out using CD4+ T cells from PBMCs. This chain joins TRBV28 to TRBJ2-5; the D gene is not confidently resolved. The source is a human donor with multiple sclerosis. The sequenced DNA is TGTGCCAGCAGTCCCGGAGTGGGTAGCATGGAGACCCAGTACTTC. Its product reads: CASSPGVGSMETQYF.